Described below is a single T cell receptor beta chain sequence and its context. Its matching antigen is unknown. This sample is drawn from a study of shared clonotypes between healthy human individuals. The study, taken as a whole, reports: Sorted-subset sequencing, rarefaction showed, was incomplete despite large depth. Naive subsets generally exceeded memory subsets in estimated richness.

Donors, healthy HIV-negative adults, lacked recent acute infections or vaccinations. Several immunoSEQ plates held equal portions of the genomic DNA taken from each subset. Data came from immunoSEQ multiplex PCR; TCRdb stores just in-frame clones and leaves some out. Counted here are hundreds of thousands of clones, approximately 74% occurring once; the ten biggest clones make up under 13%. This CDR3 spans 16 amino acids. V dropped 3 bases and J dropped 5 bases, with 17 bases sitting between them. Germline values: CDR1 SGHVS, CDR2 FNYEAQ. The source material was memory CD4+ T cells sorted from blood. Subset indicated: CD45RA-negative fraction. The receptor comes from a man aged 30 to 39 in good health. This chain links TRBV7-6 with TRBJ2-1; D is possibly TRBD1 or TRBD2 (5 bases each). CDR3 bases: TGTGCCAGCAGCTTTACCGGGACGGGAATGCACAATGAGCAGTTCTTC. Encoded protein: CASSFTGTGMHNEQFF.